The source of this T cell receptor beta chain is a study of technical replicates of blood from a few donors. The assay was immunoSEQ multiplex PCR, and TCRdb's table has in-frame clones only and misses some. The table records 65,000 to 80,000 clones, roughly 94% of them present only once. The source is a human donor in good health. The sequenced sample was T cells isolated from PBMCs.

CDR3 DNA: TGTGCCATCAGTGACGGGGTAAGCACAGATACGCAGTATTTT. Residues: CAISDGVSTDTQYF. The rearrangement uses TRBV10-3 and TRBJ2-3; perhaps TRBD2 as D (5 bases). The CDR3 runs to 14 residues. V lost 3 bases to trimming and J lost 0 bases, with 7 bases between them. CDR1 and CDR2 from the germline V gene are ENHRY and SYGVKD.